This T cell receptor beta chain was captured in a study of Ad26.COV2.S vaccination and SARS-CoV-2 variants. Background on the study: Donor was assigned to the Ad26.COV2.S arm of trial COV1001. Into the muscle, Ad26.COV2.S was dosed once or twice, 56 days apart. Study outcomes and limitations: Spike-specific TCR breadth was greater in vaccine than placebo recipients. It is possible that the TCR breadth and depth analyses underestimated the total T cell responses.

The CDR3 extends over 13 amino acids. V lost 1 base to trimming and J lost 6 bases, with 8 bases between them. The germline gives CDR1 SGHAT, CDR2 FQNNGV. Treatment specified: some 19 received Ad26.COV2.S at low or high dose, single or two shots; 5 received placebo; per-sample allocation not given. Samples were taken on day 63 after the first vaccine or placebo injection. In the case of this clone: Its specificity is not known. Distinct nucleotide sequences in the sample also encode this CDR3.

Assay: immunoSEQ multiplex PCR; the TCRdb copy retains only in-frame clones and omits some. The table includes roughly 700,000 clones, 89% detected once. This TCR was recovered from a person between 18 and 59 years old who received the Ad26.COV2.S COVID-19 vaccine or a placebo. The starting material was peripheral blood, obtained in a trial of Ad26.COV2.S vaccine versus placebo. The rearrangement links TRBV11-2 to TRBJ2-3, with a possible D match to TRBD1 (7 bases). The CDR3 region is CASSLAGGDTQYF. For the CDR3, the DNA is TGTGCCAGCAGCTTAGCAGGGGGGGATACGCAGTATTTT. Filled out from reference TRBV11-2 and TRBJ2-3, the complete variable domain reads EAGVAQSPRYKIIEKRQSVAFWCNPISGHATLYWYQQILGQGPKLLIQFQNNGVVDDSQLPKDRFSAERLKGVDSTLKIQPAKLEDSAVYLCASSLAGGDTQYFGPGTRLTVL.